Each of the 27 T cell receptor beta chains below was sequenced from the same sample in a study of shared clonotypes between healthy human individuals. Sequenced by immunoSEQ multiplex PCR; TCRdb stores in-frame clones only, minus some. Of roughly 680,000 clones in the sample, just under 75% are singletons; the top ten hold under 2%. Sequencing was done on a sample of memory CD4+ T cells sorted from blood. Described subset: CD45RA-negative fraction. The receptors originated from a woman in her twenties or thirties in good health.

The V gene is TRBV2, the J gene TRBJ2-7; 10 nucleotides match TRBD1. J gave up 5 bases and V 8 bases, and 9 bases lay outside the gene matches. CDR1 and CDR2 from the germline V gene are SNHLY and FYNNEI. The CDR3 length is 14 residues. In DNA, the CDR3 is TGTGCCAGCGCGAGCCTGACAGGGGGCCACGAGCAGTACTTC. Protein: CASASLTGGHEQYF.

V and J are TRBV29-1 and TRBJ2-5, with D maybe TRBD2 (5 bases). Trimming took 0 bases from V and 1 from J, leaving 9 bases between them. Germline V gives CDR1 SQVTM, CDR2 ANQGSEA. The CDR3 runs 14 residues. The CDR3 bases are TGCAGCGTTGAAGAATTCGGGATCCAAGAGACCCAGTACTTC. Residues: CSVEEFGIQETQYF.

The chain has TRBV18 and TRBJ1-5; 7 nucleotides line up with TRBD1. The CDR3 sequence is 14 residues long. CDR1 and CDR2 (germline): KGHSH, LQKENI. The V segment lost 0 bases and the J segment 6 bases; nucleotides outside the gene matches: 2. This CDR3 reads CASSPPGGRQPQHF. DNA for the CDR3: TGTGCCAGCTCACCACCAGGGGGCCGTCAGCCCCAGCATTTT. The variable domain in full, completed from reference TRBV18 and TRBJ1-5, reads NAGVMQNPRHLVRRRGQEARLRCSPMKGHSHVYWYRQLPEEGLKFMVYLQKENIIDESGMPKERFSAEFPKEGPSILRIQQVVRGDSAAYFCASSPPGGRQPQHFGDGTRLSIL.

With respect to this clone: The identical CDR3 is also encoded by other nucleotide sequences in the sample. V is TRBV28 and J is TRBJ1-5; 9 bases map to TRBD1. The CDR3 is made up of 14 amino acids. From germline, CDR1 is MDHEN and CDR2 SYDVKM. Trimming at V came to 4 bases and at J to 5 bases, leaving 3 bases not matched to a gene. The chain's CDR3 is CASSSGQGHQPQHF. The CDR3 region has the DNA TGTGCCAGCAGTTCGGGACAGGGACATCAGCCCCAGCATTTT.

The V gene is TRBV5-1, the J gene TRBJ2-7; D perhaps matches TRBD2 (5 bases). The CDR3 has 14 residues. Germline V gives CDR1 SGHRS, CDR2 YFSETQ. Trimming left V 2 bases short and J 6 bases short, with 15 bases between. The CDR3 nucleotides read TGCGCCAGCAGCTTACGTGGGAACGCGGGCGAGCAGTACTTC. Its protein is CASSLRGNAGEQYF.

The genes are TRBV4-2 and TRBJ2-5, with D perhaps TRBD2 (6 bases). Germline lookup yields CDR1 LGHNA and CDR2 YNFKEQ. V lost 4 bases and J 1 base, leaving 16 bases between the germline ends. This CDR3 contains 16 residues. The CDR3 reads CASSPGGMGFQETQYF. The CDR3 DNA reads as TGTGCCAGCAGCCCGGGCGGGATGGGTTTCCAAGAGACCCAGTACTTC.

This rearrangement joins TRBV14 to TRBJ1-5, with D possibly matching TRBD1 (6 bases). In germline, CDR1 is SGHDN, CDR2 FVKESK. The V and J ends lost 4 bases and 7 bases respectively, with 14 bases between them. The CDR3 sequence is 14 residues long. The chain's CDR3 is CASSPVGAGQPQHF. The CDR3 DNA reads as TGTGCCAGCAGCCCTGTGGGGGCAGGGCAGCCCCAGCATTTT.

This clone was seen once. The gene calls are TRBV6-1 and TRBJ2-1; D not resolved. The CDR3 loop spans 16 amino acids. The V gene lost 2 bases and the J gene lost 4 bases, with 15 bases spanning the gap. Germline lookup yields CDR1 MNHNS and CDR2 SASEGT. The CDR3 DNA reads TGTGCCAGCAGTGAAAAAGCAGCAGGAGATTACAATGAGCAGTTCTTC. Protein sequence: CASSEKAAGDYNEQFF.

This clone was seen many times. This rearrangement joins TRBV7-3 to TRBJ2-1, with 7 bases matching TRBD1. The J segment lost 9 bases and the V segment lost 5 bases, leaving 4 bases of the junction unmatched. The germline CDR1 and CDR2 sequences are SGHTA and FQGTGA. The CDR3 is made up of 12 amino acids. CDR3 sequence (DNA): TGTGCCAGCAGCCAGACAGGGCGTGAGCAGTTCTTC. Translation gives CASSQTGREQFF.

Only one count was recorded for this clone. J is TRBJ2-1 and V is TRBV5-1; 10 nucleotides line up with TRBD2. The CDR3 is 15 amino acids. After removal of 4 bases from V and 3 bases from J, the junction contained 4 bases not matched to a gene. Germline lookup yields CDR1 SGHRS and CDR2 YFSETQ. The CDR3 loop is CASSKLAGNYNEQFF. The CDR3 region has the DNA TGCGCCAGCAGCAAACTAGCGGGGAACTACAATGAGCAGTTCTTC.

V is TRBV4-2 and J is TRBJ1-1; D perhaps matches TRBD1 (5 bases). The CDR3 extends over 14 amino acids. Germline V gene sequence: CDR1 LGHNA, CDR2 YNFKEQ. Trimming removed 4 bases from V and 0 bases from J, with 9 bases in between. The CDR3: CASSPGTVNTEAFF. CDR3 DNA: TGTGCCAGCAGCCCGGGGACGGTGAACACTGAAGCTTTCTTT.

V gene TRBV18 combines with J gene TRBJ2-7; 9 bases agree with TRBD1. The CDR3 is 14 residues long. Germline assignment: CDR1 KGHSH and CDR2 LQKENI. V lost 3 bases to trimming and J lost 6 bases; unmatched junction nucleotides: 6. CDR3 protein: CASSPGQGPLEQYF. The CDR3 nucleotides are TGTGCCAGCTCACCGGGACAGGGTCCCCTCGAGCAGTACTTC.

This chain uses TRBV28 with TRBJ1-4; 8 bases are a match to TRBD1. This CDR3 contains 17 residues. CDR1 is MDHEN, CDR2 SYDVKM, per germline. J was trimmed by 8 bases and V by 1 base; bases with no gene match: 12. CDR3 nucleotide sequence: TGTGCCAGCAGTTTATTCTTTCCAGGGGGCGCATGGGAAAAACTGTTTTTT. Protein sequence: CASSLFFPGGAWEKLFF.

CDR3 residues: CASSRLAGGSYEQYF. The CDR3 coding sequence is TGTGCCAGCAGTAGATTAGCGGGAGGGAGCTACGAGCAGTACTTC. The chain uses TRBV28 and TRBJ2-7; 11 bases map to TRBD2. V lost 5 bases to trimming and J lost 3 bases; unmatched junction nucleotides: 6. Germline V gene sequence: CDR1 MDHEN, CDR2 SYDVKM. This CDR3 is 15 amino acids long.

This chain links TRBV27 with TRBJ1-5; D possibly corresponds to TRBD1 (5 bases). V shed 6 bases and J shed 0 bases, with 12 bases lying between them. Germline lookup yields CDR1 MNHEY and CDR2 SMNVEV (reference sequence). The CDR3 covers 15 residues. For the CDR3, the DNA is TGTGCCAGCAGACCCCAGACAGATAGCAATCAGCCCCAGCATTTT. It codes for CASRPQTDSNQPQHF.

With regard to this clone: The same CDR3 is also encoded by other DNA sequences in this sample. The chain has TRBV18 and TRBJ2-1; the D is unclear. Germline CDR1 KGHSH, CDR2 LQKENI. V lost 3 bases, J lost 4 bases, and 7 bases lay in between. The CDR3 has 13 residues. The CDR3, as DNA: TGTGCCAGCTCACCCGAACTTTACAATGAGCAGTTCTTC. Translated, it gives CASSPELYNEQFF.

This clone was counted between two and nine times. The rearrangement links TRBV6-1 to TRBJ2-7; TRBD1 matches at 7 bases. Trimming took 4 bases from V and 1 from J; bases not matched to a gene: 10. The CDR3 is 16 amino acids. In germline, CDR1 is MNHNS, CDR2 SASEGT. CDR3 region: CASSVAPGQPSYEQYF. DNA for the CDR3: TGTGCCAGCAGTGTTGCACCGGGACAGCCTTCCTACGAGCAGTACTTC.

This clone turned up a few times. The rearrangement links TRBV6-4 to TRBJ2-3; no reliable D call. From germline, CDR1 is MRHNA and CDR2 SNTAGT. V lost 3 bases and J 2 bases, leaving 6 bases between the germline ends. The CDR3 is made up of 13 amino acids. The CDR3 reads CASSEGATDTQYF. CDR3 nucleotides: TGTGCCAGCAGTGAAGGAGCCACAGATACGCAGTATTTT.

Note on this clone: In the same sample, other DNA sequences code for this CDR3. The chain couples TRBV5-6 to TRBJ1-5; D ambiguous. Trimming took off 2 bases at V and 6 bases at J, with 18 bases between the two ends. Germline CDR1 reads SGHDT; CDR2 reads YYEEEE. This CDR3 has 16 amino acids. The CDR3 DNA sequence: TGTGCCAGCAGCTTAAGGCAGCTAGAAGTCGGTCAGCCCCAGCATTTT. Amino acid sequence: CASSLRQLEVGQPQHF.

V gene TRBV9 combines with J gene TRBJ2-1; 9 positions match TRBD2. The CDR3 is 15 amino acids. Trimming at V came to 4 bases and at J to 1 base, leaving 3 bases not matched to a gene. Germline V gene sequence: CDR1 SGDLS, CDR2 YYNGEE. Written as DNA, the CDR3 is TGTGCCAGCAGCTCGGGACTAGCATCCTACAATGAGCAGTTCTTC. Its protein product is CASSSGLASYNEQFF.

The V gene is TRBV28, the J gene TRBJ2-6; no clear D. The V end lost 8 bases, the J end lost 2 bases, and 13 bases lay between the germline ends. CDR1 is MDHEN, CDR2 SYDVKM, per germline. The CDR3 is 15 amino acids. CDR3 in amino acids: CASDSMVAGANVLTF. The CDR3 DNA is TGTGCCAGCGATTCCATGGTTGCTGGGGCCAACGTCCTGACTTTC. Drawing the rest from reference TRBV28 and TRBJ2-6, the complete variable domain is DVKVTQSSRYLVKRTGEKVFLECVQDMDHENMFWYRQDPGLGLRLIYFSYDVKMKEKGDIPEGYSVSREKKERFSLILESASTNQTSMYLCASDSMVAGANVLTFGAGSRLTVL.

This clone was seen many times. The V gene is TRBV7-3, the J gene TRBJ2-1; the D gene could be TRBD1 or TRBD2 (5 bases each). Trimming shortened V by 4 bases and J by 4 bases, and 14 bases separated the two germline ends. The CDR3 consists of 15 residues. CDR1 and CDR2 (germline): SGHTA, FQGTGA. CDR3 amino acids: CASSYGGAGYNEQFF. The CDR3 DNA is TGTGCCAGCAGCTATGGGGGAGCCGGATACAATGAGCAGTTCTTC.

The V and J genes are TRBV4-1 and TRBJ2-2; D gene ambiguous. Trimming took 2 bases from V and 6 from J, leaving 13 bases between them. CDR3 length: 15 residues. CDR1 MGHRA and CDR2 YSYEKL come from the germline V gene. CDR3 amino acids: CASSQSDRGAGELFF. In DNA, the CDR3 is TGCGCCAGCAGCCAATCAGATCGAGGCGCCGGGGAGCTGTTTTTT.

This rearrangement joins TRBV5-1 to TRBJ2-7, with 12 bases identical to TRBD2. Germline V gene lookup returns CDR1 SGHRS and CDR2 YFSETQ. CDR3 size: 15 residues. V was pared by 4 bases and J by 4 bases, with 6 bases of the junction left unmatched. CDR3 amino acids: CASSRLAGDLYEQYF. The CDR3 nucleotides are TGCGCCAGCAGCCGACTAGCGGGAGATTTATACGAGCAGTACTTC.

This clone was observed at least ten times. This sample also contains other DNA sequences that code for the same CDR3. V is TRBV27 and J is TRBJ1-2, with TRBD1 identical over 8 bases. In germline, CDR1 is MNHEY, CDR2 SMNVEV (reference sequence). This CDR3 is built from 13 residues. The junction had 2 bases not matched to a gene; V was cut back by 4 bases and J by 4 bases. The DNA of the CDR3 is TGTGCCAGCAGTTCCACAGGGGGCTATGGCTACACCTTC. Its protein is CASSSTGGYGYTF.

The chain joins TRBV11-2 to TRBJ2-1, with a possible D match to TRBD1 (5 bases). Trimming stripped 5 bases from V and 4 bases from J, with 18 bases between. The CDR3 contains 16 residues. Germline assignment: CDR1 SGHAT and CDR2 FQNNGV. CDR3 sequence (DNA): TGTGCCAGCAGCCAACCGCTATACGACAGATACAATGAGCAGTTCTTC. This codes for CASSQPLYDRYNEQFF.

This sequence joins TRBV28 and TRBJ1-5, with D unclear. Germline V gene sequence: CDR1 MDHEN, CDR2 SYDVKM. The length of the CDR3 is 18 residues. V dropped 6 bases and J dropped 3 bases, with 24 bases sitting between them. In DNA form, the CDR3 reads TGTGCCAGCAGCCCCAATACTGGACGGTGGGGAGTCAATCAGCCCCAGCATTTT. This encodes CASSPNTGRWGVNQPQHF.